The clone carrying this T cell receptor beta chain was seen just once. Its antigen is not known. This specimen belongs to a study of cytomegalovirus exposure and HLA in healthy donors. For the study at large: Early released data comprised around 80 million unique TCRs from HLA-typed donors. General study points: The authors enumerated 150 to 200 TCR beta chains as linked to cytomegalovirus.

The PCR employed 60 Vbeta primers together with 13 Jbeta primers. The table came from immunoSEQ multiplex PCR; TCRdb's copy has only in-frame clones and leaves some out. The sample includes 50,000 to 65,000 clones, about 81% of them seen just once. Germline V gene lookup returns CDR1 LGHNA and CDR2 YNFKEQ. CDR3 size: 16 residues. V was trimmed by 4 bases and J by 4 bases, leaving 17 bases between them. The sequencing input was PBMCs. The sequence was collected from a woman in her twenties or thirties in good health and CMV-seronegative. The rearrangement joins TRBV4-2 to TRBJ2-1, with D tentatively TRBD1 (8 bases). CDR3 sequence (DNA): TGTGCCAGCAGCCTCCAAACAGGGGGGGCGTACAATGAGCAGTTCTTC. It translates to CASSLQTGGAYNEQFF.